These 12 T cell receptor beta chains were all obtained from the same sample, sequenced in a study of OX40 agonist ivuxolimab in advanced cancers. Measured with immunoSEQ multiplex PCR; TCRdb has only the in-frame clones, and not every one. The repertoire holds around 69,000 clones, 65% to 90% seen once, with 0.7% in the top ten. Sequences were derived from CD4+ or CD8+ T cells sorted from blood, sampled in a trial of the OX40 agonist ivuxolimab. The receptors shown here come from an adult with an advanced solid tumor such as melanoma, head and neck, liver or kidney cancer.

This chain connects TRBV18 to TRBJ2-1; D is uncertain. CDR1 is KGHSH, CDR2 LQKENI, per germline. This CDR3 has 15 residues. Deletions cut 4 bases from V and 0 bases from J, with 10 bases between. The CDR3, as DNA: TGTGCCAGCTCACTCGGGCCGAGCTCCTACAATGAGCAGTTCTTC. Its translation is CASSLGPSSYNEQFF.

The gene calls are TRBV19 and TRBJ2-1; 10 bases match TRBD2. The germline V gene encodes CDR1 LNHDA and CDR2 SQIVND (reference sequence). V lost 2 bases, J lost 0 bases, and 4 bases stayed unmatched. The CDR3 sequence is 17 residues long. The CDR3 DNA reads TGTGCCAGTAGTATACCGAGCGGGGGGGCCTCCTACAATGAGCAGTTCTTC. Encoded protein: CASSIPSGGASYNEQFF.

The CDR3 DNA sequence: TGTGCCAGCAGTTTCACAGGGGTCCCTGGAAACACCATATATTTT. This encodes CASSFTGVPGNTIYF. The chain joins TRBV6-5 to TRBJ1-3, with 7 bases matching TRBD1. The CDR3 is 15 amino acids. V shed 4 bases and J 2 bases; nucleotides not matched to a gene: 5. CDR1 and CDR2 (germline): MNHEY, SVGAGI.

The V call is TRBV5-1, the J call TRBJ2-7; D is perhaps TRBD2 (6 bases). Germline V gives CDR1 SGHRS, CDR2 YFSETQ. Trimming left V 4 bases short and J 3 bases short, with 11 bases between. There are 13 residues in the CDR3. CDR3 region: CASSPVGGYEQYF. The CDR3 nucleotides are TGCGCCAGCAGCCCGGTGGGGGGCTACGAGCAGTACTTC.

The rearrangement uses TRBV7-9 and TRBJ2-2, with D possibly being TRBD1 or TRBD2 (6 bases each). The CDR3 has 15 residues. Germline assignment: CDR1 SEHNR and CDR2 FQNEAQ (reference sequence). Between the trimmed V and J ends, which lost 5 bases and 7 bases, there was a span of 17 bases. DNA of the CDR3: TGTGCCAGCAGCCAGGGTTCGGGGGCGGACGGGGAGCTGTTTTTT. It is translated as CASSQGSGADGELFF.

CDR3 in amino acids: CASSLVVADGELFF. The CDR3 nucleotides are TGTGCCAGCAGCTTAGTGGTCGCGGACGGGGAGCTGTTTTTT. The chain uses TRBV11-2 and TRBJ2-2, with D hard to call. The CDR3 sequence is 14 residues long. Trimming took 1 base from V and 7 from J, leaving 10 bases between them. Per germline, CDR1 SGHAT and CDR2 FQNNGV. The variable domain in full, with the rest retrieved from reference TRBV11-2 and TRBJ2-2, is EAGVAQSPRYKIIEKRQSVAFWCNPISGHATLYWYQQILGQGPKLLIQFQNNGVVDDSQLPKDRFSAERLKGVDSTLKIQPAKLEDSAVYLCASSLVVADGELFFGEGSRLTVL.

V usage is TRBV11-2 and J usage is TRBJ2-1; TRBD2 matches 13 bases. With 5 bases clipped from V and 1 base from J, the junction kept 11 bases outside the gene matches. Germline V gives CDR1 SGHAT, CDR2 FQNNGV. The CDR3 runs to 19 residues. Here the CDR3 reads CASSPQGLAGRSSYNEQFF. CDR3 nucleotide sequence: TGTGCCAGCAGCCCACAGGGACTAGCGGGACGATCTTCCTACAATGAGCAGTTCTTC.

In this sample, this clone turned up once. The J gene is TRBJ1-3, the V gene TRBV9, with D uncertain. Germline V gene data show CDR1 as SGDLS and CDR2 as YYNGEE. V lost 0 bases, J lost 2 bases, and 9 bases lay in between. This CDR3 is 15 amino acids long. DNA of the CDR3: TGTGCCAGCAGCGTAGACGCGGCGCCTGGAAACACCATATATTTT. This codes for CASSVDAAPGNTIYF.

This chain joins TRBV6-6 and TRBJ2-7; the D gene is possibly TRBD2 (5 bases). Germline V gives CDR1 MNHNY, CDR2 SVGAGI (reference sequence). CDR3 length equals 13 residues. V lost 6 bases and J lost 3, with 12 bases in between. The CDR3 bases are TGTGCCAGCAGAAAAACGGGGAACTACGAGCAGTACTTC. Translating it yields CASRKTGNYEQYF.

The V call is TRBV4-1, the J call TRBJ2-1; no clear D. Germline V gene data show CDR1 as MGHRA and CDR2 as YSYEKL. CDR3 length: 14 residues. The V and J ends lost 4 bases and 0 bases respectively, with 7 bases between them. In nucleotides, the CDR3 is TGCGCCAGCAGCCGGACGAGCTCCTACAATGAGCAGTTCTTC. Amino acids: CASSRTSSYNEQFF.

This rearrangement joins TRBV6-5 to TRBJ1-1; TRBD1 matches 10 bases. The J segment lost 7 bases and the V segment lost 7 bases, leaving 9 bases of the junction unmatched. From germline, CDR1 is MNHEY and CDR2 SVGAGI. The CDR3 consists of 14 residues. The DNA for the CDR3 is TGTGCCAGCACCGGACAGGGGGGCTGGGGTGAAGCTTTCTTT. This encodes CASTGQGGWGEAFF.

This clone showed up just a few times. V is TRBV5-1 and J is TRBJ1-3; D not certain. The CDR3 consists of 11 residues. Germline CDR1 SGHRS, CDR2 YFSETQ. Trimming removed 3 bases at V and 7 bases at J, with 5 bases between. In nucleotides, the CDR3 is TGCGCCAGCAGCTACTCCAACACCATATATTTT. Translated, it gives CASSYSNTIYF.